Presented here are 19 T cell receptor beta chains from one specimen sequenced in a study of cytomegalovirus exposure and HLA in healthy donors. Both 60 Vbeta primers and 13 Jbeta primers went into the PCR. TCRdb's copy holds only in-frame clones and misses some; the assay was immunoSEQ multiplex PCR. The sample's table shows roughly 120,000 clones. Material: PBMCs. All receptors derive from a young man in good health and CMV-seronegative.

The chain joins TRBV27 to TRBJ1-1; D perhaps matches TRBD1 (6 bases). The germline CDR1 and CDR2 sequences are MNHEY and SMNVEV (reference sequence). V lost 2 bases and J 5 bases, leaving 24 bases between the germline ends. The CDR3 has 18 amino acids. CDR3 protein: CASSLGFAAGGWGTEAFF. In nucleotides, the CDR3 is TGTGCCAGCAGTTTAGGTTTCGCGGCGGGGGGCTGGGGGACTGAAGCTTTCTTT.

The chain carries TRBV6-4 and TRBJ1-1; the match to TRBD1 covers 7 bases. V dropped 6 bases and J dropped 6; count of bases not matched to a gene: 13. Germline CDR1 and CDR2: MRHNA and SNTAGT. The length of the CDR3 is 15 residues. CDR3 DNA sequence: TGTGCCAGCAGCGCAGACAGGGCCTCGGATGCTGAAGCTTTCTTT. Translating gives CASSADRASDAEAFF.

The chain uses TRBV6-5 and TRBJ1-1; no clear D. V lost 5 bases and J lost 6, with 16 bases in between. This CDR3 is built from 14 residues. Germline V CDR1 and CDR2: MNHEY, SVGAGI. The CDR3 region is CASSEQSEIPEAFF. CDR3 sequence (DNA): TGTGCCAGCAGTGAACAGTCCGAGATTCCTGAAGCTTTCTTT.

For the CDR3, the DNA is TGTGCCAGCAGTGAAGGGGACAGGAGCACAGATACGCAGTATTTT. Its protein product is CASSEGDRSTDTQYF. The chain uses TRBV6-1 and TRBJ2-3; TRBD1 aligns across 8 bases. The CDR3 has 15 residues. Germline V gene lookup returns CDR1 MNHNS and CDR2 SASEGT. V dropped 1 base and J dropped 0; count of bases not matched to a gene: 0.

The V gene is TRBV19, the J gene TRBJ1-2; a weak D match, TRBD1 (5 bases). V lost 7 bases and J lost 8, with 20 bases in between. Germline V gene sequence: CDR1 LNHDA, CDR2 SQIVND (reference sequence). CDR3 length equals 14 residues. The CDR3 DNA is TGTGCCAGTAATCCCGGACATCCCCGAGTGGGCTACACCTTC. It specifies CASNPGHPRVGYTF.

The chain carries TRBV9 and TRBJ2-2, with TRBD2 matching 8 bases. The CDR3 is 16 residues long. CDR1 and CDR2 (germline): SGDLS, YYNGEE. The V segment lost 4 bases and the J segment 1 base; nucleotides outside the gene matches: 6. The CDR3 DNA is TGTGCCAGCAGCTCACGGACTAGCTTGAACACCGGGGAGCTGTTTTTT. Its translation: CASSSRTSLNTGELFF.

The chain links TRBV30 to TRBJ1-5, with D hard to call. This CDR3 is built from 14 residues. Trimming took off 1 base at V and 0 bases at J, with 7 bases between the two ends. The germline V gene has CDR1 GTSNPN and CDR2 SVGIG (reference sequence). The CDR3 bases are TGTGCCTGGAGTGGAGGACTTAGCAATCAGCCCCAGCATTTT. Translated: CAWSGGLSNQPQHF.

The chain couples TRBV13 to TRBJ2-1, with D maybe TRBD1 (5 bases). The germline V gene encodes CDR1 PRHDT and CDR2 FYEKMQ (reference sequence). Trimming removed 1 base from V and 7 bases from J, with 11 bases in between. The CDR3 length is 14 residues. The CDR3 region has the DNA TGTGCCAGCAGCTTAGCAGTCAGGGTGAATGAGCAGTTCTTC. This translates into CASSLAVRVNEQFF.

The J gene is TRBJ1-2, the V gene TRBV5-5; D unresolved. This CDR3 region has 14 residues. Germline assignment: CDR1 SGHKS and CDR2 YYEKEE (reference sequence). Trimming removed 1 base at V and 4 bases at J, with 11 bases between. Here the CDR3 DNA reads TGTGCCAGCAGCTTGACGGCAGCGGCCTATGGCTACACCTTC. Its translation: CASSLTAAAYGYTF.

The V and J genes are TRBV19 and TRBJ1-3; 7 nucleotides agree with TRBD1. J was trimmed by 4 bases and V by 7 bases; bases with no gene match: 13. The CDR3 is 16 residues long. Germline V CDR1 and CDR2: LNHDA, SQIVND (reference sequence). CDR3 in DNA: TGTGCCAGTACCCCCACCTGGACAGGAGGAGGAAACACCATATATTTT. Translated: CASTPTWTGGGNTIYF.

The genes are TRBV6-1 and TRBJ2-7; no definite D call. Germline CDR1 and CDR2: MNHNS and SASEGT. This CDR3 has 11 amino acids. V was cut by 4 bases and J by 9 bases, with 10 bases left in between. CDR3 region: CASSASPRQYF. The CDR3 bases are TGTGCCAGCAGTGCCTCCCCCAGGCAGTACTTC.

The chain links TRBV5-5 to TRBJ1-3; TRBD1 matches 10 bases. Germline CDR1 SGHKS, CDR2 YYEKEE (reference sequence). V was pared by 4 bases and J by 0 bases, with 16 bases of the junction left unmatched. CDR3 length: 20 amino acids. CDR3: CASSARPPGQGTLSGNTIYF. DNA of the CDR3: TGTGCCAGCAGCGCCAGACCTCCGGGACAGGGGACCCTCTCTGGAAACACCATATATTTT. The variable domain in full, with the rest retrieved from reference TRBV5-5 and TRBJ1-3, is DAGVTQSPTHLIKTRGQQVTLRCSPISGHKSVSWYQQVLGQGPQFIFQYYEKEERGRGNFPDRFSARQFPNYSSELNVNALLLGDSALYLCASSARPPGQGTLSGNTIYFGEGSWLTVV.

The J gene is TRBJ1-2, the V gene TRBV19; 9 bases are shared with TRBD1. Trimming removed 6 bases from V and 3 bases from J; junction bases left unmatched: 14. The CDR3 is made up of 17 amino acids. Germline V lookup: CDR1 LNHDA, CDR2 SQIVND (reference sequence). This CDR3 reads CASRVPSGTGLYYGYTF. The CDR3 DNA reads TGTGCCAGTAGAGTACCCTCCGGGACAGGGTTGTACTATGGCTACACCTTC. The full variable domain, with the rest looked up from reference TRBV19 and TRBJ1-2, is DGGITQSPKYLFRKEGQNVTLSCEQNLNHDAMYWYRQDPGQGLRLIYYSQIVNDFQKGDIAEGYSVSREKKESFPLTVTSAQKNPTAFYLCASRVPSGTGLYYGYTFGSGTRLTVV.

The chain combines TRBV7-6 with TRBJ1-1, with D possibly being TRBD1 (5 bases). V lost 5 bases to trimming and J lost 0 bases, with 7 bases between them. Germline assignment: CDR1 SGHVS and CDR2 FNYEAQ. This CDR3 contains 13 residues. CDR3 nucleotide sequence: TGTGCCAGCAGCCAGACAGTGAACACTGAAGCTTTCTTT. Encoded protein: CASSQTVNTEAFF.

The chain couples TRBV2 to TRBJ2-7; a possible D gene is TRBD2 (6 bases). V was clipped by 8 bases and J by 1 base, with 15 bases between them. The CDR3 is made up of 14 amino acids. CDR1 and CDR2 from the germline V gene are SNHLY and FYNNEI. The CDR3 DNA follows: TGTGCCAGCGGGGGGACTCCCGCATCCTACGAGCAGTACTTC. Residues: CASGGTPASYEQYF. Filled out from reference TRBV2 and TRBJ2-7, the complete variable domain reads EPEVTQTPSHQVTQMGQEVILRCVPISNHLYFYWYRQILGQKVEFLVSFYNNEISEKSEIFDDQFSVERPDGSNFTLKIRSTKLEDSAMYFCASGGTPASYEQYFGPGTRLTVT.

The J gene is TRBJ2-3, the V gene TRBV6-6; D not resolved. Deletions cut 2 bases from V and 0 bases from J, with 6 bases between. CDR1 is MNHNY, CDR2 SVGAGI, per germline (reference sequence). The CDR3 spans 14 residues. CDR3 DNA sequence: TGTGCCAGCAGTTACGGCGGCAGCACAGATACGCAGTATTTT. It translates to CASSYGGSTDTQYF.

The rearrangement links TRBV30 to TRBJ1-5, with 8 bases identical to TRBD1. The CDR3 is 14 residues long. Looked up from germline, CDR1 is GTSNPN and CDR2 is SVGIG (reference sequence). The junction had 5 bases not matched to a gene; V was cut back by 3 bases and J by 4 bases. DNA for the CDR3: TGTGCCTGGAGGAGGACAGGGCTTAATCAGCCCCAGCATTTT. Translated, it gives CAWRRTGLNQPQHF.

This sequence joins TRBV28 and TRBJ1-2, with 8 bases identical to TRBD1. The CDR3 totals 13 residues. V gave up 10 bases and J gave up 0 bases; unmatched junction bases: 4. Germline V gene lookup returns CDR1 MDHEN and CDR2 SYDVKM. The CDR3 DNA is TGTGCCACCCGGGGACAGGCTAACTATGGCTACACCTTC. Translated, it gives CATRGQANYGYTF.

The chain couples TRBV11-1 to TRBJ2-4; 7 bases are shared with TRBD1. Germline V gene sequence: CDR1 SGHAT, CDR2 FQDESV (reference sequence). The CDR3 extends over 14 amino acids. With V trimmed by 5 bases and J by 2 bases, 3 bases remained unmatched. The CDR3 bases are TGTGCCAGCAGCGTGGGACAGCCCAAAAACATTCAGTACTTC. This codes for CASSVGQPKNIQYF.